This T cell receptor beta chain was identified in a study of blood T cell repertoires in COVID-19. TCRdb keeps only in-frame clones here, not all; method: immunoSEQ multiplex PCR. The sample consists of a few hundred thousand clones, 85% to 90% of them appearing once. Germline V gene data show CDR1 as GTSNPN and CDR2 as SVGIG (reference sequence). The CDR3 is made up of 14 amino acids. V gave up 3 bases and J gave up 0 bases, with 11 bases separating them. What the recovered Cohort 3 donors had was two negative PCRs, clearance, or symptom resolution. The TCR comes from a man aged 25-45 years who had recovered from COVID-19. The chain uses TRBV30 and TRBJ1-1, with no clear D. Sequenced input: PBMCs or T cells enriched from blood (not recorded which). The CDR3 region has the DNA TGTGCCTGGAGAAAACCAGGAATGAACACTGAAGCTTTCTTT. Its protein is CAWRKPGMNTEAFF.